These 10 T cell receptor beta chains share one sample of origin, sequenced in a study of cytomegalovirus exposure and HLA in healthy donors (dated by TCRdb to about 2017). Libraries were prepared through the immunoSEQ multiplex PCR assay. For the multiplex PCR, a mixture combining 60 forward primers for TCR Vbeta segments and 13 reverse primers for TCR Jbeta segments was used. TCRdb's version of the immuneACCESS table is confined to in-frame rearrangements and falls short of the full clone set. An unresolved V gene accounts for under half of the shortfall where checked; the remainder is of unknown origin. Recorded for this sample are over 95,000 clones; around 70% of them occurred a single time. Roughly 4.2% of the sample belongs to the ten largest clones. The sample consisted of PBMCs. The origin of the receptors is a woman aged 40 to 55 in good health and CMV-seropositive.

This clone was counted between two and nine times. The genes are TRBV11-2 and TRBJ1-2; a weak D match, TRBD1 (5 bases). Per the germline V gene, CDR1 is SGHAT and CDR2 is FQNNGV. CDR3 length: 13 residues. V was trimmed by 2 bases and J by 3 bases, leaving 7 bases between them. The DNA for the CDR3 is TGTGCCAGCAGCTTACCGGGGGACTATGGCTACACCTTC. Protein: CASSLPGDYGYTF.

The rearrangement uses TRBV4-2 and TRBJ1-5; D is undetermined. The CDR3 covers 15 residues. Trimming left V 2 bases short and J 7 bases short, with 15 bases between. CDR1 LGHNA and CDR2 YNFKEQ come from the germline V gene. In DNA, the CDR3 is TGTGCCAGCAGCCAAAGATCAACAGCGGGACAGCCCCAGCATTTT. The encoded protein is CASSQRSTAGQPQHF.

The V call is TRBV7-8, the J call TRBJ2-3, with D possibly TRBD2 on 5 matching bases. V was pared by 7 bases and J by 8 bases, with 19 bases between. The V gene's germline CDR1 is SGHVS and CDR2 FQNEAQ. CDR3 length: 14 residues. The CDR3 reads CASIRGSGLGTQYF. CDR3 in DNA: TGTGCCAGCATCCGAGGGTCGGGGTTAGGTACGCAGTATTTT.

J is TRBJ2-5 and V is TRBV2, with D tentatively TRBD1 (5 bases). From germline, CDR1 is SNHLY and CDR2 FYNNEI. This CDR3 comprises 12 residues. With 8 bases removed from V and 2 bases from J, the gap between germline ends came to 9 bases. The CDR3 coding sequence is TGTGCCAGCGGCCGACAGCAAGAGACCCAGTACTTC. This encodes CASGRQQETQYF.

This clone was detected only a few times. V gene TRBV19 combines with J gene TRBJ2-1; maybe TRBD1 (5 bases). Trimming took off 4 bases at V and 7 bases at J, with 8 bases between the two ends. The CDR3 length is 12 residues. The germline V gene has CDR1 LNHDA and CDR2 SQIVND (reference sequence). CDR3: CASSTRQNEQFF. The CDR3 DNA reads TGTGCCAGTAGTACCAGACAGAATGAGCAGTTCTTC.

This clone was seen once. The chain recombines TRBV30 with TRBJ2-5, with D possibly TRBD1 on 6 matching bases. Between the trimmed V and J ends, which lost 3 bases and 2 bases, there was a span of 16 bases. This CDR3 spans 15 amino acids. Germline-derived CDR1 and CDR2 are GTSNPN and SVGIG (reference sequence). CDR3 bases: TGTGCCTGGAGGAGTACGGCAGGACAGCAAGAGACCCAGTACTTC. This encodes CAWRSTAGQQETQYF.

The CDR3 protein is CASSPTYRATEAFF. The CDR3 coding sequence is TGTGCCAGCAGCCCTACATACAGGGCCACTGAAGCTTTCTTT. The rearrangement links TRBV9 to TRBJ1-1; D is possibly TRBD1 (6 bases). CDR3 size: 14 residues. Trimming shortened V by 4 bases and J by 4 bases, and 14 bases separated the two germline ends. The germline V gene encodes CDR1 SGDLS and CDR2 YYNGEE.

V is TRBV29-1 and J is TRBJ1-1; tentatively, D is TRBD1 (6 bases). Per germline, CDR1 SQVTM and CDR2 ANQGSEA. The CDR3 contains 14 residues. Trimming removed 6 bases at V and 5 bases at J, with 19 bases between. CDR3: CSVTSPGQGTEAFF. CDR3 bases: TGCAGCGTCACCAGTCCGGGACAAGGTACTGAAGCTTTCTTT.

This chain joins TRBV4-2 and TRBJ1-2; 8 bases map to TRBD1. The germline CDR1 and CDR2 sequences are LGHNA and YNFKEQ. The length of the CDR3 is 14 residues. The V and J ends lost 0 bases and 8 bases, in that order; junction bases with no gene match: 5. The CDR3 reads CASSQDRGPWGYTF. The CDR3 region has the DNA TGTGCCAGCAGCCAAGACAGGGGGCCATGGGGCTACACCTTC.

This rearrangement joins TRBV29-1 to TRBJ1-4; 8 bases agree with TRBD1. The ends lost 6 bases at V and 8 bases at J; junction bases unmatched: 11. The CDR3 is 14 amino acids. Germline lookup yields CDR1 SQVTM and CDR2 ANQGSEA. CDR3 residues: CSVADRGPREKLFF. CDR3 DNA: TGCAGCGTAGCCGACAGGGGCCCCAGGGAAAAACTGTTTTTT.